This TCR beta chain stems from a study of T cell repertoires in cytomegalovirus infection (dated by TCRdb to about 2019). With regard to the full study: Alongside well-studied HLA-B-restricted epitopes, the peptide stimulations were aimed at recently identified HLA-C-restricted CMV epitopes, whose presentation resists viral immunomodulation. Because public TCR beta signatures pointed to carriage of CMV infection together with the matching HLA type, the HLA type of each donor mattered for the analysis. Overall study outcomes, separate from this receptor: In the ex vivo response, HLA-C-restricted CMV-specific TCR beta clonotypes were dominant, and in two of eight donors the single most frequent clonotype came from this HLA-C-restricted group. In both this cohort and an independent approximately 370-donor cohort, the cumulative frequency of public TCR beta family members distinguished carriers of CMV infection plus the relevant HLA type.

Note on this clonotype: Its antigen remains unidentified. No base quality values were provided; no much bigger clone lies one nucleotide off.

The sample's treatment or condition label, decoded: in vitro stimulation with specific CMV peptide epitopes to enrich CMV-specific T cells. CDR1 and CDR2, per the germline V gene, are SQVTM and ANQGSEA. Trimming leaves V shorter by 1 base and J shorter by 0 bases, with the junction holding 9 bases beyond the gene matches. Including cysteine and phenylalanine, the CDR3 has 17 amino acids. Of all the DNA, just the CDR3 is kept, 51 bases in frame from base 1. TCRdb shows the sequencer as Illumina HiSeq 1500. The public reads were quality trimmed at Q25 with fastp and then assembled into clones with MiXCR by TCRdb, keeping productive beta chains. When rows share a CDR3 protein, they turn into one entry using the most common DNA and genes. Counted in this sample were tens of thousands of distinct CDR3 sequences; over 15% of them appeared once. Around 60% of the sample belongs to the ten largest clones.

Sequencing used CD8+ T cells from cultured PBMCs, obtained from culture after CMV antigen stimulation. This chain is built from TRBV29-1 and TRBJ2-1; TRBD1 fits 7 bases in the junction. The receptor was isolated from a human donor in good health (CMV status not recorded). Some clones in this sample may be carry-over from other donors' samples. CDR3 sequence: CSVEGQGEPHSYNEQFF. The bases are TGCAGCGTTGAAGGACAGGGTGAACCCCACTCCTACAATGAGCAGTTCTTC.